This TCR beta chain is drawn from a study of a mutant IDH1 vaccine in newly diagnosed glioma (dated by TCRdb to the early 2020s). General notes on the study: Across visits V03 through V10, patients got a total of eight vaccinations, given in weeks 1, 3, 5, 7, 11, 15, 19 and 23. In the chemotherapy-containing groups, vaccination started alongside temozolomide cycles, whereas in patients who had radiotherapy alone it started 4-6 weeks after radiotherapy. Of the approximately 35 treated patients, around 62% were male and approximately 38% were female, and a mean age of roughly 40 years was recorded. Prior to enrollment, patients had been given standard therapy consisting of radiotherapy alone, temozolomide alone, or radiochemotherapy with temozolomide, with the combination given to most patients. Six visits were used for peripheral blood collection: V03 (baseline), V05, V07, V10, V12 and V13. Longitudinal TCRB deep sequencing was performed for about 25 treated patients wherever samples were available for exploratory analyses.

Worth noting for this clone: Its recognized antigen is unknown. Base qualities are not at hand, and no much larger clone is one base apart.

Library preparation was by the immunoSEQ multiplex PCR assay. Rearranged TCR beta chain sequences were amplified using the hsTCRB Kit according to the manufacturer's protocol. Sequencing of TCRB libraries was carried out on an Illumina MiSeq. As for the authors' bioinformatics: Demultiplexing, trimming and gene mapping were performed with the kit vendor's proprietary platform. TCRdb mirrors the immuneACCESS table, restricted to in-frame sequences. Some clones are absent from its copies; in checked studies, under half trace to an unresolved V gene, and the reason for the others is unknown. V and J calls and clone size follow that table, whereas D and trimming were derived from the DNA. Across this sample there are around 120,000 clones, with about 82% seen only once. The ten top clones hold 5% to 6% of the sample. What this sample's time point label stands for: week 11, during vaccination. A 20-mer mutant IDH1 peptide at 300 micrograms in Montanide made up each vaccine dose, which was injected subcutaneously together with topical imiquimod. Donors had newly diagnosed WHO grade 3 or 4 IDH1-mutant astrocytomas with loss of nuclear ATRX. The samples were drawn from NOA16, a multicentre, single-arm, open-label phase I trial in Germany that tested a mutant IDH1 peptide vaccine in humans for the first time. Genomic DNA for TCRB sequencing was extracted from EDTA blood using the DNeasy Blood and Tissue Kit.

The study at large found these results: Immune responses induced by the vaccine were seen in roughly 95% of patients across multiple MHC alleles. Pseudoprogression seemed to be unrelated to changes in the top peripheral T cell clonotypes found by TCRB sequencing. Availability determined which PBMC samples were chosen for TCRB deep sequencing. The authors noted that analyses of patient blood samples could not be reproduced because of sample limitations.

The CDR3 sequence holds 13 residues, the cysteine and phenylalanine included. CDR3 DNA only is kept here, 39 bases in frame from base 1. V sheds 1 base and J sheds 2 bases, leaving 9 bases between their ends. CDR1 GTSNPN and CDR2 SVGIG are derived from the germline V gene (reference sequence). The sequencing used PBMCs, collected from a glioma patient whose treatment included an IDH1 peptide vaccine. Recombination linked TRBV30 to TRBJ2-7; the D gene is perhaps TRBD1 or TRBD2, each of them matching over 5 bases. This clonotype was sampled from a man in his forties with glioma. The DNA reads TGTGCCTGGAGTGGGGGGAGTCCCTACGAGCAGTACTTC. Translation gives CAWSGGSPYEQYF.